This TCR beta chain was observed in a study of cytomegalovirus exposure and HLA in healthy donors. The study ran its PCR with 60 Vbeta and 13 Jbeta primers. Generated by immunoSEQ multiplex PCR, the TCRdb table keeps only in-frame clones and is missing some. The sample has about 82,000 clones; more than 60% are singletons. The CDR3 loop spans 16 amino acids. V shed 4 bases, J shed 2 bases, and the junction held 9 bases outside the gene matches. CDR1 is LNHNV and CDR2 is YYDKDF in the germline V gene (reference sequence). V usage is TRBV15 and J usage is TRBJ2-7; 9 bases align to TRBD1. Sequenced sample: PBMCs. This receptor was taken from a human donor in good health. The CDR3 sequence: CATSTIGTGNTYEQYF. For the CDR3, the DNA is TGTGCCACCAGCACTATCGGGACAGGGAACACCTACGAGCAGTACTTC.